The 2 T cell receptor beta chains below come from one sample, sequenced in a study of blood T cell repertoires in COVID-19. The repertoire was sequenced with immunoSEQ multiplex PCR; TCRdb's copy has only in-frame clones and lacks some. The sample yields approximately 490,000 clones, around 90% seen once. The sequencing input was PBMCs or T cells enriched from blood (not recorded which). The receptors were sampled from a woman younger than 35 who had recovered from COVID-19.

Only a few counts were recorded for this clone. The chain employs TRBV3-1 (or the pseudogene TRBV3-2) and TRBJ1-2; 7 nucleotides match TRBD1. Unmatched junction bases numbered 14, after V lost 8 bases and J lost 8 bases. The CDR3 length is 14 residues. Germline assignment: CDR1 LGHDT and CDR2 YNNKEL (reference sequence). CDR3 in amino acids: CASSSPGGLWGYTF. Here the CDR3 DNA reads TGTGCCAGCTCGTCACCAGGGGGGTTGTGGGGCTACACCTTC.

This chain links TRBV28 with TRBJ2-5; no definite D call. The V and J ends lost 6 bases and 2 bases respectively, with 16 bases between them. Germline V gene data show CDR1 as MDHEN and CDR2 as SYDVKM. The CDR3 covers 15 residues. The CDR3 here is CASSSPGSEQETQYF. The CDR3 coding sequence is TGTGCCAGCAGCTCCCCCGGGTCCGAGCAAGAGACCCAGTACTTC.